Only a few counts were recorded for the clone carrying this T cell receptor (beta chain). What it binds is unknown. Approximately 10 milliliters was the volume of peripheral blood drawn from each donor. This sample stems from a study of blood T cells in healthy people across ages. Points from the study as a whole: Per million T cells, the diversity of TCR beta decreased roughly linearly as age advanced. Long-lived donors exceeded aged donors in naive CD4+ cells and diversity. In these data, TCR beta diversity tracked strongly with naive T cell percentage.

Next came a second PCR, run for about 6 to 12 cycles, which used a sample-barcoded 5' primer along with a J-beta primer mix. TCRdb reanalysed the 5' RACE reads using MiXCR and keeps one entry per CDR3 protein. The sample gives roughly 650,000 distinct CDR3 sequences, around 32% of which show up once; 15% is in the top ten. This CDR3 is 17 amino acids long. Trimming took off 4 bases at V and 6 bases at J, with 23 bases between the two ends. The sequencing sample was made of blood. This clonotype was obtained from a woman aged 80 or over in good health. The chain recombines TRBV12-3 or TRBV12-4 with TRBJ2-3; D is perhaps TRBD1 (6 bases). The CDR3 sequence is CASSWVTDRLELDTQYF. CDR3 in DNA: TGTGCCAGCAGTTGGGTGACTGACAGGCTCGAGTTGGATACGCAGTATTTT.